One sample yielded the 10 T cell receptor beta chains listed below, sequenced in a study of a mutant IDH1 vaccine in newly diagnosed glioma. The time point denotes: baseline, week 1 (first vaccination visit). Treatment: pre-vaccination baseline after standard-of-care therapy. TCRdb's table, derived via immunoSEQ multiplex PCR, lists solely in-frame clones and lacks some. The table includes about 46,000 clones, 60% to 85% detected once. The specimen comprised PBMCs, sampled from a glioma patient treated with radiotherapy, temozolomide or both. The receptors originated from a woman aged 40 to 50 with glioma.

This chain uses TRBV7-8 with TRBJ1-5, with D hard to call. Germline V lookup: CDR1 SGHVS, CDR2 FQNEAQ. The CDR3 spans 14 residues. Trimming took 1 base from V and 0 from J, leaving 4 bases between them. The CDR3 loop is CASSLEGSNQPQHF. CDR3 coding DNA: TGTGCCAGCAGCTTAGAGGGTAGCAATCAGCCCCAGCATTTT.

J is TRBJ1-1 and V is TRBV10-3, with 7 positions matching TRBD1. The trim removed 5 bases at V and 4 bases at J, leaving 13 bases unmatched. This CDR3 has 16 amino acids. The germline gives CDR1 ENHRY, CDR2 SYGVKD. The CDR3 loop is CAISRNRDRGGTEAFF. The CDR3 DNA sequence: TGTGCCATCAGTCGGAATCGGGACAGAGGTGGCACTGAAGCTTTCTTT.

V usage is TRBV30 and J usage is TRBJ2-1; D gene ambiguous. CDR1 GTSNPN and CDR2 SVGIG come from the germline V gene (reference sequence). This CDR3 has 11 residues. CDR3 sequence: CACGPHNEQFF. CDR3 in DNA: TGTGCTTGCGGACCACACAATGAGCAGTTCTTC.

V gene TRBV27 combines with J gene TRBJ1-2; 8 bases fit TRBD1. V gave up 5 bases and J gave up 4 bases; unmatched junction bases: 9. The CDR3 runs to 15 residues. The V gene's germline CDR1 is MNHEY and CDR2 SMNVEV (reference sequence). CDR3 amino acids: CASSQSPGGTYGYTF. The CDR3 DNA reads TGTGCCAGCAGTCAATCCCCAGGGGGCACCTATGGCTACACCTTC.

The chain joins TRBV5-1 to TRBJ1-2; a weak D match, TRBD1 (5 bases). Deletions cut 0 bases from V and 7 bases from J, with 10 bases between. Germline-derived CDR1 and CDR2 are SGHRS and YFSETQ. The CDR3 is made up of 13 amino acids. CDR3 DNA sequence: TGCGCCAGCAGCTTGGAGGGGAAACTTGGCTACACCTTC. Its translation: CASSLEGKLGYTF.

The chain joins TRBV13 to TRBJ1-1; D may be TRBD1 (5 bases). The CDR3 is made up of 12 amino acids. V dropped 3 bases and J dropped 4 bases, with 6 bases sitting between them. Germline CDR1 PRHDT, CDR2 FYEKMQ (reference sequence). CDR3 protein: CASSFGGTEAFF. The CDR3 DNA reads TGTGCCAGCAGCTTCGGGGGCACTGAAGCTTTCTTT.

A remark on this clone: This same CDR3 is encoded by further DNA sequences in the sample. V is TRBV7-2 and J is TRBJ1-1; a possible D gene is TRBD1 (5 bases). CDR3 length equals 14 residues. CDR1 is SGHTA and CDR2 is FQGNSA in the germline V gene. Trimming removed 5 bases at V and 1 base at J, with 11 bases between. The CDR3 nucleotides read TGTGCCAGCAGCCCCGGGGCGGCGAACACTGAAGCTTTCTTT. Amino acids: CASSPGAANTEAFF.

V gene TRBV19 combines with J gene TRBJ1-2, with a tentative D call TRBD1 (6 bases). The CDR3 totals 15 residues. CDR1 LNHDA and CDR2 SQIVND come from the germline V gene (reference sequence). V dropped 2 bases and J dropped 5 bases, with 15 bases sitting between them. In DNA form, the CDR3 reads TGTGCCAGTAGTATATTAGAGGGGGTTTGGTATGGCTACACCTTC. Amino acid sequence: CASSILEGVWYGYTF.

The gene calls are TRBV30 and TRBJ2-2; possible D gene TRBD1, 6 bases. Germline CDR1 reads GTSNPN; CDR2 reads SVGIG (reference sequence). Trimming took 2 bases from V and 5 from J, leaving 9 bases between them. The CDR3 consists of 13 residues. Here the CDR3 reads CAWSPTGTGELFF. CDR3 in DNA: TGTGCCTGGAGTCCCACAGGGACCGGGGAGCTGTTTTTT. Based on the CDR3 plus reference TRBV30 and TRBJ2-2, the full variable domain is SQTIHQWPATLVQPVGSPLSLECTVEGTSNPNLYWYRQAAGRGLQLLFYSVGIGQISSEVPQNLSASRPQDRQFILSSKKLLLSDSGFYLCAWSPTGTGELFFGEGSRLTVL.

This clone was detected only a few times. This chain joins TRBV30 and TRBJ1-5; D not resolved. The CDR3 is made up of 13 amino acids. The V end lost 2 bases, the J end lost 3 bases, and 8 bases lay between the germline ends. The germline V gene encodes CDR1 GTSNPN and CDR2 SVGIG (reference sequence). The CDR3 loop is CAWSLDINQPQHF. As DNA, the CDR3 is TGTGCCTGGAGTCTAGACATCAATCAGCCCCAGCATTTT.